This T cell receptor (beta chain) comes out of a study of blood T cell repertoires in COVID-19 (dated by TCRdb to 2020 to 2021). Background for the entire study: Samples covering the acute and convalescent phases of COVID-19 were provided by collaborators in the United States, Italy and Spain. The prospective study material was composed of cDNA or gDNA derived from T cells, B-cell-depleted T cells, or PBMCs. Deeply sampled blood TCRbeta repertoires from subjects exposed to, actively infected with, or recovered from COVID-19 were included in the dataset. The repertoires were released in a freely available public database intended as a resource for research on the immune response to SARS-CoV-2. Samples came from the ongoing ImmuneRACE study (first 160 participants) plus 1,254 subjects from 6 global collaborators. The sample metadata nearly always contained a de-identified subject ID, COVID-19 status, age in years and sex. Where HLA class I and class II types were available, the types were taken from metadata supplied by the sample provider, not from assay-based typing.

Each collaborating institution followed its own protocols to collect whole blood in K2EDTA tubes. For TCRbeta analysis, collaborators shipped samples as frozen whole blood, isolated PBMCs, or DNA extracted from either of those sample types. TCRbeta CDR3 regions were amplified from genomic DNA using the immunoSEQ Assay, a bias-controlled multiplex PCR. Per the authors' processing: The number of nucleated cells in each sample was estimated from the amplification of reference gene primers within the assay. Sequence reads were collapsed and filtered to measure the absolute abundance of every unique TCRbeta CDR3 rearrangement. For each sample, productive Simpson clonality was calculated as the square root of Simpson's diversity index across productive rearrangements. In TCRdb, the immuneACCESS table is reduced to in-frame sequences with V and J assigned. These tables do not hold every clone; where another copy was compared, an unresolved V gene accounts for under half, and the others remain unexplained. For V, J and clone size, that table is used; D and trimming come from the DNA. For this sample the table gives roughly 36,000 clones, of which roughly 94% were detected only once. The ten largest clones add up to around 4% of the sample.

As to this clone: Its antigen specificity is not known. Base-call qualities are not available, and no considerably larger clone is one nucleotide away.

Points the paper makes about the study in general: The quantity of clinical and demographic metadata differed by source and by participant and was supplied without curation.

The CDR1 and CDR2 encoded by the germline V gene (reference sequence) are SEHNR and FQNEAQ. Including cysteine and phenylalanine, the CDR3 has 18 amino acids. This entry keeps only the CDR3 DNA: 54 bases, framed from base 1. Trimmed from V: 5 bases; trimmed from J: 2 bases; junction bases lacking a gene match: 10. Sequenced: peripheral blood. The sequence was obtained from a human donor with active COVID-19. The donor label of this sample is uncertain. The chain joins TRBV7-9 to TRBJ2-3; 13 bases in the junction line up with TRBD2. The DNA sequence is given as TGTGCCAGCAGCCCCGGACTAGCGGGAGTGTCGCACACAGATACGCAGTATTTT. It encodes CASSPGLAGVSHTDTQYF.